The 26 T cell receptor beta chains below all came from one sample that was sequenced in a study of T cell responses to AZD1222 COVID-19 vaccine. The method was immunoSEQ multiplex PCR; TCRdb's version includes in-frame clones alone and lacks a portion of them. The sample has about 100,000 clones, 80% to 95% seen once; the top ten hold roughly 1.8%. Source: peripheral blood, taken on day 0 of AZD1222 vaccination. These receptors came from an adult in good health.

The rearrangement links TRBV6-6 to TRBJ2-5; 8 bases fit TRBD1. CDR1 and CDR2 (germline): MNHNY, SVGAGI (reference sequence). The CDR3 has 12 residues. The trim removed 8 bases at V and 4 bases at J, leaving 3 bases unmatched. The CDR3 loop reads CASDRGGETQYF. The CDR3, as DNA: TGTGCCAGCGACAGGGGTGGAGAGACCCAGTACTTC.

The chain uses TRBV5-4 and TRBJ2-3, with D unclear. The V end lost 0 bases, the J end lost 0 bases, and 11 bases lay between the germline ends. The CDR3 runs 16 residues. CDR1 and CDR2 from the germline V gene are SGHNT and YYREEE (reference sequence). The CDR3 region is CASSLVVVSSTDTQYF. The CDR3 coding sequence is TGTGCCAGCAGCTTGGTTGTCGTCTCAAGCACAGATACGCAGTATTTT.

The rearrangement uses TRBV9 and TRBJ1-2; 7 bases are a match to TRBD1. This CDR3 has 15 amino acids. With V trimmed by 4 bases and J by 2 bases, 8 bases remained unmatched. Germline CDR1 SGDLS, CDR2 YYNGEE. Here the CDR3 DNA reads TGTGCCAGCAGCCAGAGTAGACAGGGCAACTATGGCTACACCTTC. It yields the protein CASSQSRQGNYGYTF.

This clone occurred a few times. This chain uses TRBV7-9 with TRBJ1-1; D is perhaps TRBD1 (5 bases). The CDR3 consists of 15 residues. Trimming stripped 5 bases from V and 3 bases from J, with 16 bases between. Germline CDR1 and CDR2: SEHNR and FQNEAQ (reference sequence). The DNA for the CDR3 is TGTGCCAGCAGCAAAGTTGGTGGGGGTGACACTGAAGCTTTCTTT. This encodes CASSKVGGGDTEAFF.

This chain uses TRBV28 with TRBJ1-1, with D uncertain. This CDR3 has 15 amino acids. Germline lookup yields CDR1 MDHEN and CDR2 SYDVKM. Between the trimmed V and J ends, which lost 2 bases and 2 bases, there was a span of 12 bases. The CDR3 DNA reads as TGTGCCAGCAGTTTAGGACTGACTGTTAACACTGAAGCTTTCTTT. It is translated as CASSLGLTVNTEAFF. Full variable domain (outside the CDR3, taken from reference TRBV28 and TRBJ1-1): DVKVTQSSRYLVKRTGEKVFLECVQDMDHENMFWYRQDPGLGLRLIYFSYDVKMKEKGDIPEGYSVSREKKERFSLILESASTNQTSMYLCASSLGLTVNTEAFFGQGTRLTVV.

V is TRBV29-1 and J is TRBJ2-7; 8 bases agree with TRBD2. Trimming removed 4 bases from V and 0 bases from J; junction bases left unmatched: 2. Germline CDR1 SQVTM, CDR2 ANQGSEA. This CDR3 is built from 13 residues. The CDR3 region has the DNA TGCAGCGTTGGACTAGCGAGCTCCTACGAGCAGTACTTC. This translates into CSVGLASSYEQYF.

This chain joins TRBV28 and TRBJ2-2, with D possibly called TRBD1 or TRBD2 (5 bases each). Germline V lookup: CDR1 MDHEN, CDR2 SYDVKM. The CDR3 loop spans 14 amino acids. Trimming left V 5 bases short and J 7 bases short, with 14 bases between. This chain's CDR3 is CASSRWDGSGELFF. As DNA, the CDR3 is TGTGCCAGCAGTCGTTGGGACGGAAGCGGGGAGCTGTTTTTT.

The chain recombines TRBV18 with TRBJ1-1, with TRBD1 as a possible D gene (5 bases). The V end lost 0 bases, the J end lost 1 base, and 6 bases lay between the germline ends. CDR3 size: 14 residues. Germline loops: CDR1 KGHSH, CDR2 LQKENI. The CDR3 region is CASSPPGTNTEAFF. The CDR3 DNA follows: TGTGCCAGCTCACCACCGGGGACGAACACTGAAGCTTTCTTT.

The chain employs TRBV4-2 and TRBJ1-5; 8 bases align to TRBD1. Germline CDR1 is LGHNA and CDR2 is YNFKEQ. The J segment lost 4 bases and the V segment lost 4 bases, leaving 12 bases of the junction unmatched. This CDR3 has 17 residues. The CDR3 DNA reads TGTGCCAGCAGCCCAGAGGCCGGGACAGGAGGAAATCAGCCCCAGCATTTT. Residues: CASSPEAGTGGNQPQHF.

The chain uses TRBV28 and TRBJ1-3; D perhaps matches TRBD1 (5 bases). Germline CDR1 and CDR2: MDHEN and SYDVKM. Trimming took 5 bases from V and 0 from J, leaving 8 bases between them. The CDR3 extends over 14 amino acids. The CDR3, as DNA: TGTGCCAGCAGTGGGACGGCCTCTGGAAACACCATATATTTT. Translation: CASSGTASGNTIYF.

This clone was seen a single time. The rearrangement links TRBV7-2 to TRBJ2-3; 10 bases are shared with TRBD2. Germline V gene lookup returns CDR1 SGHTA and CDR2 FQGNSA. This CDR3 has 16 residues. Trimming at V came to 5 bases and at J to 4 bases, leaving 9 bases not matched to a gene. CDR3 loop: CASSPAIGLAADTQYF. In DNA, the CDR3 is TGTGCCAGCAGCCCGGCCATAGGACTAGCGGCAGATACGCAGTATTTT.

The rearrangement uses TRBV9 and TRBJ2-5, with TRBD2 identical over 11 bases. Germline V gene data show CDR1 as SGDLS and CDR2 as YYNGEE. CDR3 length: 17 amino acids. The V and J ends lost 4 bases and 4 bases, in that order; junction bases with no gene match: 12. Here the CDR3 reads CASSPLIAGGLTETQYF. The CDR3 coding sequence is TGTGCCAGCAGCCCACTGATAGCGGGAGGGCTAACAGAGACCCAGTACTTC.

The rearrangement uses TRBV7-3 and TRBJ2-2; 13 bases fit TRBD2. Germline-derived CDR1 and CDR2 are SGHTA and FQGTGA. The V and J ends lost 2 bases and 5 bases, in that order; junction bases with no gene match: 11. This CDR3 contains 19 residues. The CDR3 DNA follows: TGTGCCAGCAGCTTAGGGCGGACTAGCGGGAGTTTTGGGACCGGGGAGCTGTTTTTT. Protein sequence: CASSLGRTSGSFGTGELFF.

V usage is TRBV12-3 or TRBV12-4 and J usage is TRBJ1-6; D call uncertain. Trimming took off 4 bases at V and 8 bases at J, with 9 bases between the two ends. CDR3 size: 13 residues. The CDR3 is CASSSDMDSPLHF. In DNA, the CDR3 is TGTGCCAGCAGTTCCGATATGGATTCACCCCTCCACTTT.

J is TRBJ1-1 and V is TRBV28; 8 positions match TRBD1. Trimming at V came to 6 bases and at J to 8 bases, leaving 5 bases not matched to a gene. The CDR3 length is 12 residues. The germline gives CDR1 MDHEN, CDR2 SYDVKM. CDR3 DNA sequence: TGTGCCAGCAGAATAAACAGGGGGGAAGCTTTCTTT. Translation gives CASRINRGEAFF.

The chain recombines TRBV5-6 with TRBJ2-7; the match to TRBD1 covers 9 bases. The CDR3 is 17 residues long. V was pared by 4 bases and J by 0 bases, with 11 bases of the junction left unmatched. Germline loops: CDR1 SGHDT, CDR2 YYEEEE. CDR3 nucleotide sequence: TGTGCCAGCAGCCCAGGACAGGGGTCGCCCATCTCCTACGAGCAGTACTTC. Its translation is CASSPGQGSPISYEQYF.

CDR3 sequence reads: CSGIAGAGETQYF. In nucleotides, the CDR3 is TGCAGCGGAATAGCGGGAGCAGGGGAGACCCAGTACTTC. The chain couples TRBV29-1 to TRBJ2-5; 9 bases line up with TRBD2. Germline CDR1 is SQVTM and CDR2 is ANQGSEA. The CDR3 covers 13 residues. The junction had 8 bases not matched to a gene; V was cut back by 7 bases and J by 5 bases.

The V gene is TRBV7-9, the J gene TRBJ2-1; 10 nucleotides align to TRBD2. CDR3 size: 14 residues. Germline values: CDR1 SEHNR, CDR2 FQNEAQ (reference sequence). Trimming cost V 6 bases and J 4 bases; bases outside gene matches: 3. The CDR3 spells CASRPGLAYNEQFF. In nucleotides, the CDR3 is TGTGCCAGCAGGCCGGGACTAGCGTACAATGAGCAGTTCTTC.

This chain joins TRBV7-8 and TRBJ2-1; 13 nucleotides agree with TRBD2. Germline V gives CDR1 SGHVS, CDR2 FQNEAQ. J was trimmed by 7 bases and V by 1 base; bases with no gene match: 7. The CDR3 runs 17 residues. The DNA of the CDR3 is TGTGCCAGCAGCTTAGGTCGGTGGACTAGCGGGAGTAATGAGCAGTTCTTC. Amino acids: CASSLGRWTSGSNEQFF.

The chain combines TRBV4-2 with TRBJ2-7; 12 nucleotides match TRBD2. The CDR3 loop spans 16 amino acids. Losses at the gene ends were 4 bases for V and 6 bases for J; bases not matched to a gene: 10. CDR1 is LGHNA, CDR2 YNFKEQ, per germline. The CDR3 is CASSPSIGLAGFEQYF. The DNA for the CDR3 is TGTGCCAGCAGCCCAAGCATCGGACTAGCGGGATTCGAGCAGTACTTC.

This chain uses TRBV28 with TRBJ1-5; no firm D call. This CDR3 is 14 amino acids long. V shed 3 bases and J shed 1 base, with 7 bases lying between them. Germline V gene sequence: CDR1 MDHEN, CDR2 SYDVKM. The CDR3 sequence: CASSFGESNQPQHF. The CDR3 DNA is TGTGCCAGCAGTTTCGGGGAGAGCAATCAGCCCCAGCATTTT. Combining the CDR3 with reference TRBV28 and TRBJ1-5 gives the whole variable domain DVKVTQSSRYLVKRTGEKVFLECVQDMDHENMFWYRQDPGLGLRLIYFSYDVKMKEKGDIPEGYSVSREKKERFSLILESASTNQTSMYLCASSFGESNQPQHFGDGTRLSIL.

The rearrangement joins TRBV4-1 to TRBJ1-5; D may be TRBD1 (6 bases). The V gene lost 4 bases and the J gene lost 4 bases, with 11 bases spanning the gap. Germline-derived CDR1 and CDR2 are MGHRA and YSYEKL. The CDR3 is 14 residues long. The CDR3 coding sequence is TGCGCCAGCAGCCCTCTGACAGGTAATCAGCCCCAGCATTTT. It is translated as CASSPLTGNQPQHF.

This chain uses TRBV3-1 (or the pseudogene TRBV3-2) with TRBJ2-1, with 11 bases fitting TRBD2. The trim removed 4 bases at V and 4 bases at J, leaving 0 bases unmatched. There are 14 residues in the CDR3. The germline V gene encodes CDR1 LGHDT and CDR2 YNNKEL (reference sequence). The CDR3 here is CASSPSGRYNEQFF. DNA for the CDR3: TGTGCCAGCAGCCCTAGCGGGAGGTACAATGAGCAGTTCTTC.

The chain recombines TRBV5-6 with TRBJ1-3, with TRBD1 as a possible D gene (5 bases). With 4 bases removed from V and 1 base from J, the gap between germline ends came to 15 bases. CDR1 and CDR2 (germline): SGHDT, YYEEEE. CDR3 length equals 16 residues. The CDR3 here is CASSEFGTGSGNTIYF. The CDR3 bases are TGTGCCAGCAGCGAATTCGGGACGGGGTCTGGAAACACCATATATTTT.

This rearrangement joins TRBV12-3 or TRBV12-4 to TRBJ1-2, with TRBD1 matching over 10 bases. Trimming at V came to 5 bases and at J to 8 bases, leaving 5 bases not matched to a gene. The CDR3 has 13 residues. The CDR3 region has the DNA TGTGCCAGCAGTGGACAGGGGGTTGAGGGCTACACCTTC. Translation gives CASSGQGVEGYTF.

The chain joins TRBV19 to TRBJ2-2; D is possibly TRBD2 (5 bases). Germline-derived CDR1 and CDR2 are LNHDA and SQIVND (reference sequence). Trimming removed 3 bases from V and 0 bases from J, with 8 bases in between. The CDR3 extends over 15 amino acids. DNA of the CDR3: TGTGCCAGTAGTATGAAGCGGTCGAACACCGGGGAGCTGTTTTTT. Its protein is CASSMKRSNTGELFF.